The present TCR beta chain was sequenced within a study of control samples from healthy donors and cancer patients. This clone has a handful of counts. The protocol was immunoSEQ multiplex PCR, while the TCRdb copy is restricted to in-frame clones and leaves out a portion. The sample shows about 44,000 clones, roughly 65% of them seen only once. Germline CDR1 reads SNHLY; CDR2 reads FYNNEI. The CDR3 is made up of 14 amino acids. V lost 4 bases and J 1 base, leaving 10 bases between the germline ends. The receptor's source is a male donor with melanoma. The chain couples TRBV2 to TRBJ1-1; D is unclear. Sequencing was performed on formalin-fixed, paraffin-embedded tissue. For the CDR3, the DNA is TGTGCCAGCAGTGCTTACACCCGGAACACTGAAGCTTTCTTT. This sequence encodes CASSAYTRNTEAFF.